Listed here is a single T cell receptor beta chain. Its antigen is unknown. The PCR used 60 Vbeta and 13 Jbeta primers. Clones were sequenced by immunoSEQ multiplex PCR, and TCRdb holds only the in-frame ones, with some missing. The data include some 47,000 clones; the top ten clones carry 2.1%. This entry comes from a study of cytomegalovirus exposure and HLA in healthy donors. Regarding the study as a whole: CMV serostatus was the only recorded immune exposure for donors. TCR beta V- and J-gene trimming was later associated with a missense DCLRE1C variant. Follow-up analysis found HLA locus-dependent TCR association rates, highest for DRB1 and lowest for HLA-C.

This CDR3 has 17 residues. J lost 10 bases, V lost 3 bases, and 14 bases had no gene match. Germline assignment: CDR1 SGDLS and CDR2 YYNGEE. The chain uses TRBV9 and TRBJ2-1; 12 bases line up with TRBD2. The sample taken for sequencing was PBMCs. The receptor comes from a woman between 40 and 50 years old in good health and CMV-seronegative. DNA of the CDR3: TGTGCCAGCAGCGCCCAGTCGGCTAGCGGGGGGGCTGTAGAGCAGTTCTTC. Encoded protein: CASSAQSASGGAVEQFF.